This entry lists 26 T cell receptor beta chains sequenced from one sample in a study of blood T cell repertoires in COVID-19. The data were produced by immunoSEQ multiplex PCR, yet TCRdb's version contains in-frame clones alone and is incomplete. The sample includes about 170,000 clones, 88% of them seen just once. The sample taken for sequencing was peripheral blood. All receptors come from a man aged 55 to 69 with acute or convalescent COVID-19.

The V call is TRBV12-5, the J call TRBJ1-1, with 11 bases that match TRBD1. This CDR3 spans 18 amino acids. Germline V lookup: CDR1 LGHNT, CDR2 FRNRAP. V was clipped by 2 bases and J by 5 bases; unmatched bases: 13. The DNA of the CDR3 is TGTGCTAGTGGTTTGACAAGGACAGGGGGCGATCCGTGGACTGAAGCTTTCTTT. This translates into CASGLTRTGGDPWTEAFF. The full variable domain, rest sourced from reference TRBV12-5 and TRBJ1-1, is DARVTQTPRHKVTEMGQEVTMRCQPILGHNTVFWYRQTMMQGLELLAYFRNRAPLDDSGMPKDRFSAEMPDATLATLKIQPSEPRDSAVYFCASGLTRTGGDPWTEAFFGQGTRLTVV.

This clone is medium-sized (0.01 to 0.1%). CDR3 in DNA: TGCGCCAGCACCCCCGCAGGGGGCGAAGTCGGCACCTTC. Encoded protein: CASTPAGGEVGTF. V usage is TRBV5-1 and J usage is TRBJ1-2; 8 bases map to TRBD1. Trimming took 6 bases from V and 13 from J; bases not matched to a gene: 14. Germline assignment: CDR1 SGHRS and CDR2 YFSETQ. This CDR3 has 13 residues.

The chain is built from TRBV6-5 and TRBJ2-6; no reliable D call. This CDR3 spans 14 amino acids. With 6 bases removed from V and 0 bases from J, the gap between germline ends came to 6 bases. Germline lookup yields CDR1 MNHEY and CDR2 SVGAGI. The CDR3, as DNA: TGTGCCAGCAGCGACAACTCTGGGGCCAACGTCCTGACTTTC. Translating it yields CASSDNSGANVLTF.

This chain connects TRBV30 to TRBJ1-1; a weak D match, TRBD1 (6 bases). Germline CDR1 reads GTSNPN; CDR2 reads SVGIG (reference sequence). The CDR3 totals 12 residues. The V end was cut by 5 bases, the J end by 3 bases, with 10 bases between. The CDR3 spells CAWGQGYTEAFF. The CDR3 bases are TGTGCCTGGGGTCAGGGGTACACTGAAGCTTTCTTT. Combining the CDR3 with reference TRBV30 and TRBJ1-1 gives the whole variable domain SQTIHQWPATLVQPVGSPLSLECTVEGTSNPNLYWYRQAAGRGLQLLFYSVGIGQISSEVPQNLSASRPQDRQFILSSKKLLLSDSGFYLCAWGQGYTEAFFGQGTRLTVV.

Only one count was recorded for this clone. The V and J genes are TRBV5-8 and TRBJ2-1; D is unclear. Trimming pared 1 base from V and 5 bases from J, leaving 13 bases between. CDR1 and CDR2 (germline): SGHTS, YDEGEE. This CDR3 comprises 15 residues. CDR3 DNA sequence: TGTGCCAGCAGCTTGATACGGGTACTTAACAATGAGCAGTTCTTC. The encoded protein is CASSLIRVLNNEQFF.

The chain uses TRBV5-4 and TRBJ2-3; no clear D. The CDR3 spans 16 residues. V was shortened by 0 bases and J by 6 bases, with 17 bases between the two germline ends. Germline V gene data show CDR1 as SGHNT and CDR2 as YYREEE (reference sequence). CDR3 loop: CASSLVTLRFMDTQYF. The CDR3 bases are TGTGCCAGCAGCTTGGTAACCCTTCGGTTCATGGATACGCAGTATTTT.

Many counts were recorded for this clone. The chain links TRBV6-6 to TRBJ2-3, with D possibly TRBD2 on 6 matching bases. Germline CDR1 is MNHNY and CDR2 is SVGAGI (reference sequence). The CDR3 has 14 residues. V shed 5 bases and J shed 2 bases, with 11 bases lying between them. The CDR3 loop reads CASSPGEVTDTQYF. Written as DNA, the CDR3 is TGTGCCAGCAGTCCGGGGGAGGTCACAGATACGCAGTATTTT.

The chain is built from TRBV27 and TRBJ2-1; TRBD1 might be the D (5 bases). The CDR3 runs 14 residues. The germline CDR1 and CDR2 sequences are MNHEY and SMNVEV (reference sequence). V shed 10 bases and J shed 0 bases, with 13 bases lying between them. The CDR3 sequence: CATRQPSSYNEQFF. The CDR3 DNA sequence: TGTGCCACACGACAGCCTAGCTCCTACAATGAGCAGTTCTTC.

The chain carries TRBV11-2 and TRBJ2-7; TRBD2 matches 8 bases. V dropped 2 bases and J dropped 2; count of bases not matched to a gene: 8. This CDR3 contains 16 residues. Germline V gene lookup returns CDR1 SGHAT and CDR2 FQNNGV. CDR3 DNA sequence: TGTGCCAGCAGCTTAACGCGGGGGGCTTCGGCCTACGAGCAGTACGTC. Translation: CASSLTRGASAYEQYV.

The rearrangement links TRBV6-4 to TRBJ2-2; 8 bases agree with TRBD2. The CDR3 has 16 amino acids. After removal of 0 bases from V and 3 bases from J, the junction contained 3 bases not matched to a gene. Germline values: CDR1 MRHNA, CDR2 SNTAGT. The CDR3 region is CASSDSGTRDTGELFF. The CDR3 DNA is TGTGCCAGCAGTGACTCCGGGACTAGAGACACCGGGGAGCTGTTTTTT.

This chain joins TRBV4-2 and TRBJ2-1; 9 nucleotides align to TRBD2. The CDR3 spans 16 residues. Germline V CDR1 and CDR2: LGHNA, YNFKEQ. V lost 0 bases, J lost 7 bases, and 7 bases stayed unmatched. CDR3 in amino acids: CASSQEGLAGPNEQFF. The CDR3 coding sequence is TGTGCCAGCAGCCAAGAAGGCCTAGCGGGACCGAATGAGCAGTTCTTC.

CDR3 DNA: TGTGCCAGCAGCACAGGGGGTTATCAGCCCCAGCATTTT. Residues: CASSTGGYQPQHF. The chain joins TRBV6-5 to TRBJ1-5; 8 nucleotides match TRBD1. Germline V gene lookup returns CDR1 MNHEY and CDR2 SVGAGI. After removal of 6 bases from V and 5 bases from J, the junction contained 3 bases not matched to a gene. CDR3 length: 13 amino acids.

The chain joins TRBV6-6 to TRBJ1-6, with a tentative D call TRBD1 (6 bases). The V end was cut by 6 bases, the J end by 10 bases, with 16 bases between. This CDR3 is built from 14 residues. CDR1 is MNHNY, CDR2 SVGAGI, per germline (reference sequence). Here the CDR3 reads CASSPTGSRSPLHF. The DNA of the CDR3 is TGTGCCAGCAGCCCGACAGGCAGCAGGTCACCCCTCCACTTT.

Only a few counts were recorded for this clone. The chain has TRBV7-9 and TRBJ2-7, with a weak D call TRBD2 (5 bases). Trimming left V 2 bases short and J 7 bases short, with 12 bases between. This CDR3 contains 13 residues. Germline values: CDR1 SEHNR, CDR2 FQNEAQ (reference sequence). The CDR3 reads CASSLSDPGEQYF. In DNA, the CDR3 is TGTGCCAGCAGCTTAAGTGACCCGGGGGAGCAGTACTTC.

The CDR3 here is CATSEQGRTQYF. CDR3 bases: TGTGCCACCAGTGAACAGGGGAGGACCCAGTACTTC. The chain couples TRBV24-1 to TRBJ2-5; 7 nucleotides match TRBD1. This CDR3 contains 12 residues. Germline assignment: CDR1 KGHDR and CDR2 SFDVKD. V shed 4 bases, J shed 7 bases, and the junction held 2 bases outside the gene matches.

The V gene is TRBV24-1, the J gene TRBJ1-5, with a weak D call TRBD1 (5 bases). Trimming cost V 5 bases and J 1 base, with 11 bases left between them. Per the germline V gene, CDR1 is KGHDR and CDR2 is SFDVKD. This CDR3 spans 15 amino acids. For the CDR3, the DNA is TGTGCCACCAGTGGGAGGGGAGAAAGCAATCAGCCCCAGCATTTT. It yields the protein CATSGRGESNQPQHF.

This chain links TRBV14 with TRBJ1-1, with a possible D match to TRBD1 (5 bases). The CDR3 has 15 residues. V was clipped by 2 bases and J by 6 bases, with 16 bases between them. The germline V gene has CDR1 SGHDN and CDR2 FVKESK. The CDR3 loop reads CASSQLMWGESEAFF. CDR3 sequence (DNA): TGTGCCAGCAGCCAACTAATGTGGGGGGAGTCTGAAGCTTTCTTT.

This clone has only a few counts. CDR3 bases: TGTGCCAGCATTCGGGGAGATGGCACTGAAGCTTTCTTT. Residues: CASIRGDGTEAFF. The V gene is TRBV12-3 or TRBV12-4, the J gene TRBJ1-1; D is ambiguous. V shed 7 bases and J shed 4 bases, with 13 bases lying between them. The CDR3 totals 13 residues.

Here the CDR3 DNA reads TGTGCCAGCAGCTTGGCCGGGACAGGGGCTGCTTCTTTCTTT. Its protein is CASSLAGTGAASFF. The J gene is TRBJ1-1, the V gene TRBV7-2, with TRBD1 matching 10 bases. The junction had 10 bases not matched to a gene; V was cut back by 3 bases and J by 12 bases. Looked up from germline, CDR1 is SGHTA and CDR2 is FQGNSA. The CDR3 spans 14 residues.

The chain uses TRBV6-5 and TRBJ2-3; TRBD2 matches at 12 bases. CDR1 MNHEY and CDR2 SVGAGI come from the germline V gene. The CDR3 is made up of 14 amino acids. CDR3: CVSASGGVGDTQYF. In DNA, the CDR3 is TGTGTCTCCGCTAGCGGGGGGGTGGGCGATACGCAGTATTTT.

Points on this clone: The same CDR3 can be traced to other DNA sequences in this sample. This chain uses TRBV10-3 with TRBJ1-4; D remains ambiguous. CDR1 ENHRY and CDR2 SYGVKD come from the germline V gene. V was trimmed by 2 bases and J by 5 bases, leaving 6 bases between them. The CDR3 runs to 13 residues. The CDR3 loop reads CAISEPRNEKLFF. The CDR3 nucleotides read TGTGCCATCAGTGAGCCGCGAAATGAAAAACTGTTTTTT.

The J gene is TRBJ2-1, the V gene TRBV7-9, with 8 bases matching TRBD1. V was clipped by 3 bases and J by 7 bases; unmatched bases: 5. Germline V gene data show CDR1 as SEHNR and CDR2 as FQNEAQ (reference sequence). This CDR3 region has 14 residues. The CDR3 sequence: CASSFWDRMNEQFF. For the CDR3, the DNA is TGTGCCAGCAGCTTTTGGGACAGGATGAATGAGCAGTTCTTC.

The J gene is TRBJ1-1, the V gene TRBV7-2, with 9 bases that match TRBD1. In germline, CDR1 is SGHTA, CDR2 FQGNSA. The CDR3 consists of 15 residues. The junction had 6 bases not matched to a gene; V was cut back by 3 bases and J by 4 bases. The CDR3: CASSFGQGLSTEAFF. The CDR3 nucleotides read TGTGCCAGCAGCTTCGGACAGGGGTTGAGCACTGAAGCTTTCTTT. The variable domain in full, completed from reference TRBV7-2 and TRBJ1-1, reads GAGVSQSPSNKVTEKGKDVELRCDPISGHTALYWYRQSLGQGLEFLIYFQGNSAPDKSGLPSDRFSAERTGGSVSTLTIQRTQQEDSAVYLCASSFGQGLSTEAFFGQGTRLTVV.

The chain employs TRBV7-2 and TRBJ2-5; 10 bases map to TRBD2. The CDR3 spans 16 residues. Trimming removed 5 bases from V and 5 bases from J; junction bases left unmatched: 11. Looked up from germline, CDR1 is SGHTA and CDR2 is FQGNSA. This chain's CDR3 is CASSLSTSGPFETQYF. The CDR3 DNA reads as TGTGCCAGCAGCCTCTCGACTAGCGGGCCCTTCGAGACCCAGTACTTC.

This chain uses TRBV7-9 with TRBJ1-3; no reliable D call. The CDR3 consists of 12 residues. Per the germline V gene, CDR1 is SEHNR and CDR2 is FQNEAQ (reference sequence). The V and J ends lost 3 bases and 8 bases respectively, with 8 bases between them. In DNA form, the CDR3 reads TGTGCCAGCAGCTTGACCGGGGACACCATATATTTT. Its translation: CASSLTGDTIYF. Full variable domain (rest looked up from reference TRBV7-9 and TRBJ1-3): DTGVSQNPRHKITKRGQNVTFRCDPISEHNRLYWYRQTLGQGPEFLTYFQNEAQLEKSRLLSDRFSAERPKGSFSTLEIQRTEQGDSAMYLCASSLTGDTIYFGEGSWLTVV.

The genes are TRBV6-1 and TRBJ1-2; no clear D gene. The CDR3 sequence is 15 residues long. Germline-derived CDR1 and CDR2 are MNHNS and SASEGT. Trimming left V 1 base short and J 2 bases short, with 11 bases between. As DNA, the CDR3 is TGTGCCAGCAGTGAAGAGGCGGCGGGAAACTATGGCTACACCTTC. Protein: CASSEEAAGNYGYTF.